The entry that follows covers one TCR beta chain sequence. The Seattle site enrolled patients during active infection and followed them longitudinally. The sample belongs to a study of blood T cell repertoires in COVID-19. Study-wide background: COVID-19 samples from acute and convalescent phases originated in the United States, Italy and Spain. PBMCs, B-cell-depleted T cells, or T cells were the source of the cDNA or gDNA that made up the material.

In the original workflow: By means of reference gene primer amplification, nucleated cell counts were estimated. Only in-frame clones appear in the TCRdb table, and some are missing; sequencing was by immunoSEQ multiplex PCR. Clone size and the V and J calls come from that table; the DNA yielded D and trimming. The sample holds about 400,000 clones, around nine tenths seen once. The V end lost 3 bases, the J end lost 1 base, and 7 bases lay between the germline ends. This CDR3 comprises 15 residues. Per the germline V gene, CDR1 is SGHTA and CDR2 is FQGNSA. The receptor was isolated from a woman aged 55 to 70 with COVID-19, enrolled during active disease. Source material: peripheral blood. V and J are TRBV7-2 and TRBJ2-6; D is unclear. This CDR3 is CASSFTLSGANVLTF. CDR3 coding DNA: TGTGCCAGCAGCTTTACACTATCTGGGGCCAACGTCCTGACTTTC.